This entry lists 18 T cell receptor beta chains sequenced from one sample in a study of blood T cell repertoires in COVID-19. Only in-frame clones appear in the TCRdb table, and some are missing; sequencing was by immunoSEQ multiplex PCR. This sample carries some 89,000 clones, approximately 78% of them seen once, and the ten largest clones take 0.95% to 1.5%. The sample consisted of peripheral blood. The receptors shown here come from an elderly woman with acute or convalescent COVID-19.

This rearrangement joins TRBV28 to TRBJ1-5, with D tentatively TRBD1 (6 bases). The CDR3 is 15 residues long. Trimming took 5 bases from V and 9 from J, leaving 20 bases between them. From germline, CDR1 is MDHEN and CDR2 SYDVKM. The CDR3 sequence is CASSPLQGPVGPQHF. The CDR3, as DNA: TGTGCCAGCAGTCCATTACAGGGCCCGGTGGGGCCCCAGCATTTT.

J is TRBJ2-7 and V is TRBV5-1; D is ambiguous. Trimming left V 4 bases short and J 2 bases short, with 7 bases between. CDR1 is SGHRS, CDR2 YFSETQ, per germline. The CDR3 has 12 amino acids. The CDR3 nucleotides are TGCGCCAGCAGCCCCGACACCTACGAGCAGTACTTC. It encodes CASSPDTYEQYF.

This chain joins TRBV6-5 and TRBJ1-5, with TRBD1 as a possible D gene (5 bases). Trimming pared 8 bases from V and 3 bases from J, leaving 8 bases between. Germline loops: CDR1 MNHEY, CDR2 SVGAGI. The CDR3 length is 12 residues. CDR3 residues: CASSGYNQPQHF. In DNA, the CDR3 is TGTGCCAGCTCAGGGTACAATCAGCCCCAGCATTTT.

The chain is built from TRBV27 and TRBJ1-1; 10 positions agree with TRBD1. The CDR3 totals 13 residues. V dropped 8 bases and J dropped 8; count of bases not matched to a gene: 8. Per germline, CDR1 MNHEY and CDR2 SMNVEV (reference sequence). CDR3 coding DNA: TGTGCCAGCTCCCGGGACAGGGGATGGGAAGCTTTCTTT. This gives the protein CASSRDRGWEAFF.

V usage is TRBV5-1 and J usage is TRBJ2-3; D uncertain. The CDR3 totals 14 residues. V lost 5 bases and J lost 4, with 14 bases in between. CDR1 is SGHRS and CDR2 is YFSETQ in the germline V gene. In nucleotides, the CDR3 is TGCGCCAGCAGTCCTGAAGTGGGCCCAGATACGCAGTATTTT. Translating gives CASSPEVGPDTQYF.

The CDR3 loop reads CASRSFSYNEQFF. The CDR3 DNA sequence: TGTGCCAGCAGGAGCTTCTCCTACAATGAGCAGTTCTTC. The rearrangement links TRBV27 to TRBJ2-1, with unresolved D. The CDR3 consists of 13 residues. The V end lost 6 bases, the J end lost 0 bases, and 6 bases lay between the germline ends. CDR1 and CDR2 (germline): MNHEY, SMNVEV (reference sequence).

This chain joins TRBV3-1 (or the pseudogene TRBV3-2) and TRBJ1-2; D gene ambiguous. The CDR3 totals 13 residues. Per germline, CDR1 LGHDT and CDR2 YNNKEL (reference sequence). With 1 base removed from V and 4 bases from J, the gap between germline ends came to 7 bases. CDR3 nucleotide sequence: TGTGCCAGCAGCCAAGGGCGGCGCTATGGCTACACCTTC. It translates to CASSQGRRYGYTF.

The rearrangement joins TRBV28 to TRBJ1-1, with 8 bases fitting TRBD1. The CDR3 contains 14 residues. The V segment lost 7 bases and the J segment 6 bases; nucleotides outside the gene matches: 10. Germline values: CDR1 MDHEN, CDR2 SYDVKM. CDR3 nucleotide sequence: TGTGCCAGCAAACCGACAGGGGCGGTGGCTGAAGCTTTCTTT. Protein: CASKPTGAVAEAFF. The variable domain in full, completed from reference TRBV28 and TRBJ1-1, reads DVKVTQSSRYLVKRTGEKVFLECVQDMDHENMFWYRQDPGLGLRLIYFSYDVKMKEKGDIPEGYSVSREKKERFSLILESASTNQTSMYLCASKPTGAVAEAFFGQGTRLTVV.

The CDR3 loop reads CATLDGDYNEQFF. In nucleotides, the CDR3 is TGTGCCACCCTAGACGGCGACTACAATGAGCAGTTCTTC. The V gene is TRBV19, the J gene TRBJ2-1; no clear D gene. Germline assignment: CDR1 LNHDA and CDR2 SQIVND (reference sequence). The CDR3 runs 13 residues. Trimming took 10 bases from V and 3 from J, leaving 13 bases between them.

CDR3 sequence: CSASQGVGTDTQYF. The DNA of the CDR3 is TGCAGTGCTAGTCAGGGGGTGGGCACAGATACGCAGTATTTT. The chain is built from TRBV20-1 and TRBJ2-3; 7 nucleotides line up with TRBD1. The CDR3 consists of 14 residues. The germline gives CDR1 DFQATT, CDR2 SNEGSKA (reference sequence). V lost 3 bases and J lost 1; bases outside the gene matches: 4.

This clone came up a few times. The gene calls are TRBV7-9 and TRBJ2-3; 7 nucleotides line up with TRBD2. Germline-derived CDR1 and CDR2 are SEHNR and FQNEAQ (reference sequence). V lost 4 bases, J lost 2 bases, and 6 bases stayed unmatched. This CDR3 contains 15 residues. The CDR3 loop is CASSSLAGSTDTQYF. CDR3 nucleotide sequence: TGTGCCAGCAGCTCGTTAGCGGGTTCCACAGATACGCAGTATTTT.

The gene calls are TRBV7-3 and TRBJ2-2; a possible D gene is TRBD1 (5 bases). CDR1 is SGHTA, CDR2 FQGTGA, per germline. V lost 4 bases, J lost 0 bases, and 9 bases lay in between. This CDR3 is 15 amino acids long. The CDR3 region has the DNA TGTGCCAGCAGCTACCAGGGATCGAACACCGGGGAGCTGTTTTTT. Its protein is CASSYQGSNTGELFF.

This chain uses TRBV11-2 with TRBJ2-1; TRBD1 matches at 9 bases. V shed 6 bases, J shed 2 bases, and the junction held 8 bases outside the gene matches. The germline V gene encodes CDR1 SGHAT and CDR2 FQNNGV. This CDR3 comprises 16 residues. The CDR3 region is CASSPVTGGPYNEQFF. The CDR3 DNA reads as TGTGCCAGCAGTCCAGTCACAGGGGGCCCCTACAATGAGCAGTTCTTC.

The chain has TRBV12-3 or TRBV12-4 and TRBJ1-1; 9 nucleotides agree with TRBD1. This CDR3 has 13 amino acids. Trimming cost V 5 bases and J 7 bases; bases outside gene matches: 5. The DNA for the CDR3 is TGTGCCAGCAGTCAACAGGGGGCGGGTGAAGCTTTCTTT. Protein sequence: CASSQQGAGEAFF.

The V gene is TRBV10-2, the J gene TRBJ1-5; unclear D gene. The CDR3 contains 15 residues. Germline CDR1 reads WSHSY; CDR2 reads SAAADI. Trimming pared 3 bases from V and 2 bases from J, leaving 11 bases between. CDR3 residues: CASSDRSVGNQPQHF. CDR3 nucleotides: TGCGCCAGCAGTGACAGGTCGGTTGGCAATCAGCCCCAGCATTTT.

This chain links TRBV5-1 with TRBJ2-3; D is perhaps TRBD2 (5 bases). The V gene lost 0 bases and the J gene lost 0 bases, with 11 bases spanning the gap. The CDR3 has 16 amino acids. The germline CDR1 and CDR2 sequences are SGHRS and YFSETQ. The DNA of the CDR3 is TGCGCCAGCAGCTTGGATCCGACTATCAGCACAGATACGCAGTATTTT. Translation: CASSLDPTISTDTQYF.

This clone was detected a few times. The chain has TRBV19 and TRBJ1-6; the match to TRBD1 covers 8 bases. Germline V gene data show CDR1 as LNHDA and CDR2 as SQIVND (reference sequence). V trimming: 8 bases; J trimming: 4 bases; junction bases outside the gene matches: 4. There are 14 residues in the CDR3. CDR3 protein: CASAGGAYNSPLHF. The CDR3 DNA reads TGTGCCAGTGCAGGGGGCGCATATAATTCACCCCTCCACTTT.

V usage is TRBV6-1 and J usage is TRBJ1-6; D possibly corresponds to TRBD1 (5 bases). The CDR3 has 17 residues. Germline CDR1 reads MNHNS; CDR2 reads SASEGT. Trimming took 1 base from V and 0 from J, leaving 10 bases between them. CDR3 sequence (DNA): TGTGCCAGCAGTGAAGAGGGGAAAAGCTCCTATAATTCACCCCTCCACTTT. Its translation is CASSEEGKSSYNSPLHF.